Listed below are T cell receptor beta chains from one sample, sequenced in a study of OX40 agonist ivuxolimab in advanced cancers. This table comes from immunoSEQ multiplex PCR, and its TCRdb copy is limited to in-frame clones, with some not included. The data hold fewer than 100,000 clones, with approximately 88% observed a single time. The sample in question was CD4+ or CD8+ T cells sorted from blood, obtained in a trial of the OX40 agonist ivuxolimab. The receptors come from an adult with an advanced solid tumor such as melanoma, head and neck, liver or kidney cancer. Each CDR3 is given with its conserved first and last residue. D genes are given only for firm matches. The size field is filled for only some rows; it gives once, few, many or a size class.

size | D | J | V | CDR3 | DNA
- | TRBD1 | TRBJ1-4 | TRBV9 | CASSKTGGSTEKLFF | TGTGCCAGCAGCAAAACAGGGGGCTCTACGGAAAAACTGTTTTTT
- | - | TRBJ2-3 | TRBV5-1 | CASSWPSGRANPDTQYF | TGCGCCAGCAGCTGGCCGAGTGGCAGGGCCAACCCAGATACGCAGTATTTT
- | - | TRBJ2-1 | TRBV6-1 | CASEEGGYNEQFF | TGTGCCAGCGAAGAAGGTGGTTACAATGAGCAGTTCTTC
- | - | TRBJ2-7 | TRBV6-5 | CASSRGRASNEQYF | TGTGCCAGCAGTCGGGGCAGGGCGAGTAACGAGCAGTACTTC
- | - | TRBJ2-7 | TRBV10-1 | CASSDIGGASYEQYF | TGCGCCAGCAGTGATATAGGGGGGGCCTCCTACGAGCAGTACTTC
- | TRBD1 | TRBJ1-4 | TRBV7-9 | CASSFRDREEKLFF | TGTGCCAGCAGCTTCCGGGACAGGGAAGAAAAACTGTTTTTT
- | TRBD2 | TRBJ2-1 | TRBV7-2 | CASSSRLKLAGGYNEQFF | TGTGCCAGCAGCTCCCGACTAAAACTAGCGGGGGGTTACAATGAGCAGTTCTTC
- | - | TRBJ1-1 | TRBV7-2 | CASRRQGTEAFF | TGTGCCAGCAGGCGCCAAGGTACTGAAGCTTTCTTT
- | - | TRBJ1-3 | TRBV10-3 | CAISESRGTSGNTIYF | TGTGCCATCAGTGAGTCGAGAGGAACCTCTGGAAACACCATATATTTT
- | TRBD2 | TRBJ2-4 | TRBV5-4 | CASSQREGSNIQYF | TGTGCCAGCAGCCAAAGGGAGGGGTCGAACATTCAGTACTTC
- | - | TRBJ2-7 | TRBV6-1 | CASSYRYRDEQYF | TGTGCCAGCAGTTATAGGTACAGGGACGAGCAGTACTTC
- | - | TRBJ1-1 | TRBV2 | CASSKAVGTEAFF | TGTGCCAGCAGTAAGGCCGTGGGTACTGAAGCTTTCTTT
- | - | TRBJ1-3 | TRBV5-1 | CASSHNGDTIYF | TGCGCCAGCAGCCATAACGGGGACACCATATATTTT
- | - | TRBJ1-4 | TRBV18 | CASSSDMNEKLFF | TGTGCCAGCTCATCTGACATGAATGAAAAACTGTTTTTT
- | - | TRBJ1-4 | TRBV2 | CASSEASNEKLFF | TGTGCCAGCAGTGAAGCGTCTAATGAAAAACTGTTTTTT
- | - | TRBJ2-5 | TRBV2 | CASRVDKLQETQYF | TGTGCCAGCAGGGTAGATAAACTCCAAGAGACCCAGTACTTC
few | - | TRBJ1-2 | TRBV21-1 | CASSLGGFLGQGPCNYGYTF | TGTGCCAGCAGCCTCGGTGGGTTTTTGGGACAGGGACCCTGTAACTATGGCTACACCTTC
- | - | TRBJ1-3 | TRBV5-1 | CASSLDSSGNTIYF | TGCGCCAGCAGCCTGGACAGCTCTGGAAACACCATATATTTT
few | - | TRBJ1-1 | TRBV7-9 | CASSAMVNTEAFF | TGTGCCAGCAGCGCTATGGTGAACACTGAAGCTTTCTTT
- | - | TRBJ1-4 | TRBV5-5 | CASSLQEQRNEKLFF | TGTGCCAGCAGCTTACAAGAACAGCGTAATGAAAAACTGTTTTTT
- | - | TRBJ1-3 | TRBV13 | CASSLVSGSGNTIYF | TGTGCCAGCAGCTTAGTTTCAGGATCTGGAAACACCATATATTTT
- | TRBD1 | TRBJ1-2 | TRBV4-2 | CASSLPGTASYGYTF | TGTGCCAGCAGCTTGCCCGGGACAGCCAGCTATGGCTACACCTTC
- | - | TRBJ2-7 | TRBV5-1 | CASSSPGAGAGEQYF | TGCGCCAGCAGCTCCCCAGGGGCGGGGGCTGGCGAGCAGTACTTC
few | TRBD2 | TRBJ2-7 | TRBV7-2 | CASSLGRGTPYEQYF | TGTGCCAGCAGCTTAGGGCGGGGGACCCCCTACGAGCAGTACTTC
- | - | TRBJ2-7 | TRBV10-2 | CASTTGDGRGSPEQYF | TGCGCCAGCACCACCGGGGACGGCCGGGGCTCTCCCGAGCAGTACTTC
- | - | TRBJ2-7 | TRBV5-6 | CASSLVSARPYEQYF | TGTGCCAGCAGCTTGGTGTCGGCTCGGCCCTACGAGCAGTACTTC
once | - | TRBJ1-1 | TRBV29-1 | CSVESAGREAFF | TGCAGCGTTGAATCTGCGGGGAGAGAAGCTTTCTTT
- | - | TRBJ1-1 | TRBV5-1 | CASSPEGYAEAFF | TGCGCCAGCAGCCCCGAGGGTTACGCTGAAGCTTTCTTT
- | TRBD1 | TRBJ2-7 | TRBV5-6 | CASSFSGTGLKQYF | TGTGCCAGCAGCTTTTCCGGGACAGGGCTAAAGCAGTACTTC
few | - | TRBJ1-1 | TRBV19 | CASKGRENTEAFF | TGTGCCAGTAAGGGCAGGGAGAACACTGAAGCTTTCTTT
- | TRBD2 | TRBJ2-3 | TRBV4-1 | CASSAYERGRTDTQYF | TGCGCCAGCAGCGCTTACGAGCGGGGCCGCACAGATACGCAGTATTTT